Below are 30 T cell receptor beta chains sequenced from a single sample in a study of beta chain features in type 1 diabetes. Study-level findings and limits: Among all four CD4+ subsets, Type 1 diabetes patients had TCRB CDR3s that were moderately but significantly shorter.

Their recognized antigens are unknown. The study reverse transcribed the entire isolated RNA, so it sequenced expressed TCRB transcripts. Clones were read by immunoSEQ multiplex PCR, and TCRdb kept only the in-frame ones, dropping some. The data contain 250,000 to 300,000 clones, over 11% of them singletons. The sequenced material came from naive CD4+ T cells from blood. The receptors were sampled from a man in his thirties or forties with type 1 diabetes.

The chain joins TRBV2 to TRBJ2-1, with 9 positions matching TRBD2. V trimming: 8 bases; J trimming: 1 base; junction bases outside the gene matches: 6. The V gene's germline CDR1 is SNHLY and CDR2 FYNNEI. CDR3 length: 15 amino acids. The CDR3 DNA reads as TGTGCCAGCCTGCGGGAGGGCCGTTCCTACAATGAGCAGTTCTTC. Translated: CASLREGRSYNEQFF.

This clone turned up a few times. This chain uses TRBV19 with TRBJ2-2, with D perhaps matching TRBD1 (5 bases). This CDR3 is built from 14 residues. Germline loops: CDR1 LNHDA, CDR2 SQIVND (reference sequence). V lost 10 bases and J lost 6, with 18 bases in between. The CDR3 sequence is CAISTETHAGELFF. In DNA form, the CDR3 reads TGTGCCATCTCGACAGAAACACACGCCGGGGAGCTGTTTTTT.

This clone came up a few times. The V and J genes are TRBV7-3 and TRBJ2-7, with 8 nucleotides matching TRBD2. This CDR3 is 15 amino acids long. The V gene's germline CDR1 is SGHTA and CDR2 FQGTGA. Trimming at V came to 10 bases and at J to 2 bases, leaving 13 bases not matched to a gene. The CDR3 here is CATAETGGPPYEQYF. Here the CDR3 DNA reads TGTGCCACGGCGGAAACGGGAGGGCCGCCCTACGAGCAGTACTTC.

The CDR3 DNA reads TGTGCCAGCAGTTTACCGGCAGGGGGCTCCTACGAGCAGTACTTC. Protein product: CASSLPAGGSYEQYF. V gene TRBV28 combines with J gene TRBJ2-7; TRBD1 matches 7 bases. After removal of 2 bases from V and 0 bases from J, the junction contained 4 bases not matched to a gene. The V gene's germline CDR1 is MDHEN and CDR2 SYDVKM. The CDR3 runs 15 residues.

The chain recombines TRBV9 with TRBJ2-5; D not resolved. From germline, CDR1 is SGDLS and CDR2 YYNGEE. Trimming took 3 bases from V and 4 from J, leaving 4 bases between them. There are 11 residues in the CDR3. This CDR3 reads CASSAGETQYF. For the CDR3, the DNA is TGTGCCAGCAGCGCCGGAGAGACCCAGTACTTC.

The sample holds a few counts of this clone. The rearrangement uses TRBV20-1 and TRBJ2-7; TRBD2 might be the D (6 bases). Germline-derived CDR1 and CDR2 are DFQATT and SNEGSKA (reference sequence). V dropped 1 base and J dropped 13 bases, with 11 bases sitting between them. The CDR3 spans 10 residues. Written as DNA, the CDR3 is TGCAGTGCTAGAGTGGGGACTCTTTACTTC. Translating gives CSARVGTLYF.

The V and J genes are TRBV28 and TRBJ2-3, with D perhaps TRBD2 (6 bases). CDR3 size: 13 residues. Per germline, CDR1 MDHEN and CDR2 SYDVKM. V was shortened by 6 bases and J by 4 bases, with 11 bases between the two germline ends. The CDR3, as DNA: TGTGCCAGCAGGACTAGTAAGGCAGATACGCAGTATTTT. Protein: CASRTSKADTQYF.

The chain recombines TRBV2 with TRBJ2-1, with 13 bases lining up with TRBD2. This CDR3 contains 13 residues. The V segment lost 9 bases and the J segment 8 bases; nucleotides outside the gene matches: 4. The germline V gene encodes CDR1 SNHLY and CDR2 FYNNEI. The CDR3 DNA reads TGTGCCAGTACTAGCGGGAGGGCCCATGAGCAGTTCTTC. It yields the protein CASTSGRAHEQFF.

This clone has a handful of counts. CDR3 region: CASTVGASGRINEQFF. The CDR3 nucleotides are TGCGCCAGCACCGTAGGGGCTAGCGGAAGGATAAATGAGCAGTTCTTC. The chain recombines TRBV5-1 with TRBJ2-1; 7 positions match TRBD2. The CDR3 extends over 16 amino acids. The ends lost 6 bases at V and 7 bases at J; junction bases unmatched: 16. In germline, CDR1 is SGHRS, CDR2 YFSETQ.

The chain combines TRBV30 with TRBJ1-1, with D unresolved. The CDR3 extends over 12 amino acids. V dropped 2 bases and J dropped 1 base, with 5 bases sitting between them. Germline V gene sequence: CDR1 GTSNPN, CDR2 SVGIG (reference sequence). CDR3: CAWSIRNTEAFF. In DNA, the CDR3 is TGTGCCTGGAGTATCAGGAACACTGAAGCTTTCTTT. Full variable domain (outside the CDR3, taken from reference TRBV30 and TRBJ1-1): SQTIHQWPATLVQPVGSPLSLECTVEGTSNPNLYWYRQAAGRGLQLLFYSVGIGQISSEVPQNLSASRPQDRQFILSSKKLLLSDSGFYLCAWSIRNTEAFFGQGTRLTVV.

This clone was counted between two and nine times. The same CDR3 can be traced to other DNA sequences in this sample. The chain uses TRBV6-5 and TRBJ2-7; 9 bases are a match to TRBD1. Germline-derived CDR1 and CDR2 are MNHEY and SVGAGI. This CDR3 contains 14 residues. J lost 2 bases, V lost 6 bases, and 5 bases had no gene match. The CDR3, as DNA: TGTGCCAGCAGCCGTGGACAGGGGACCTACGAGCAGTACTTC. This translates into CASSRGQGTYEQYF.

V usage is TRBV29-1 and J usage is TRBJ1-1, with D maybe TRBD1 (6 bases). This CDR3 has 14 residues. Germline CDR1 SQVTM, CDR2 ANQGSEA. Between the trimmed V and J ends, which lost 1 base and 5 bases, there was a span of 14 bases. For the CDR3, the DNA is TGCAGCGTTGAAGGGGAGGGGGTGGGTACTGAAGCTTTCTTT. Protein sequence: CSVEGEGVGTEAFF.

The rearrangement links TRBV6-5 to TRBJ2-2, with 10 bases aligning to TRBD1. V shed 4 bases and J 5 bases; nucleotides not matched to a gene: 4. Per the germline V gene, CDR1 is MNHEY and CDR2 is SVGAGI. This CDR3 region has 15 residues. CDR3 nucleotides: TGTGCCAGCAGTTTTGACAGGGGGCGGACCGGGGAGCTGTTTTTT. The encoded protein is CASSFDRGRTGELFF.

The CDR3 region is CASSYTVSSGNTIYF. The DNA for the CDR3 is TGTGCCAGCAGTTACACAGTGAGCTCTGGAAACACCATATATTTT. This chain joins TRBV6-6 and TRBJ1-3; D uncertain. The length of the CDR3 is 15 residues. Germline loops: CDR1 MNHNY, CDR2 SVGAGI (reference sequence). The germline V and J ends were trimmed by 2 bases and 0 bases, with 8 bases remaining between them.

The gene calls are TRBV7-2 and TRBJ1-2; 8 nucleotides match TRBD1. Germline CDR1 and CDR2: SGHTA and FQGNSA. CDR3 length: 15 amino acids. V was pared by 3 bases and J by 4 bases, with 7 bases of the junction left unmatched. The CDR3 sequence is CASSFRDRLTYGYTF. CDR3 nucleotide sequence: TGTGCCAGCAGCTTCCGGGACAGGCTAACCTATGGCTACACCTTC.

This clone was seen more than once but under ten times. This sample includes further DNA sequences coding for the same CDR3. The CDR3 loop reads CASSFTGGETQYF. The CDR3, as DNA: TGTGCCAGCAGCTTCACGGGAGGGGAGACCCAGTACTTC. The chain has TRBV7-9 and TRBJ2-5, with TRBD2 matching over 8 bases. Per germline, CDR1 SEHNR and CDR2 FQNEAQ (reference sequence). Germline trimming cut 3 bases from V and 5 bases from J; bases unmatched to any gene: 2. The CDR3 extends over 13 amino acids. The full variable domain, with the rest looked up from reference TRBV7-9 and TRBJ2-5, is DTGVSQNPRHKITKRGQNVTFRCDPISEHNRLYWYRQTLGQGPEFLTYFQNEAQLEKSRLLSDRFSAERPKGSFSTLEIQRTEQGDSAMYLCASSFTGGETQYFGPGTRLLVL.

This chain connects TRBV25-1 to TRBJ1-2; TRBD1 is a possible D gene (5 bases). V was pared by 5 bases and J by 8 bases, with 9 bases between. The germline CDR1 and CDR2 sequences are MGHDK and SYGVNS. The CDR3 extends over 11 amino acids. The chain's CDR3 is CASSRGRGYTF. CDR3 nucleotides: TGTGCCAGCAGTAGGGGCCGGGGCTACACCTTC.

J is TRBJ1-1 and V is TRBV5-1; 9 nucleotides match TRBD1. This CDR3 has 14 amino acids. From germline, CDR1 is SGHRS and CDR2 YFSETQ. Trimming removed 3 bases from V and 0 bases from J; junction bases left unmatched: 0. The CDR3 here is CASSWDRVNTEAFF. The CDR3 region has the DNA TGCGCCAGCAGCTGGGACAGGGTGAACACTGAAGCTTTCTTT.

This clone was seen a few times. The V and J genes are TRBV16 and TRBJ1-2; the match to TRBD1 covers 8 bases. The germline gives CDR1 KGHSY, CDR2 FQNENV. After removal of 4 bases from V and 4 bases from J, the junction contained 8 bases not matched to a gene. The length of the CDR3 is 15 residues. CDR3 in amino acids: CASSRAPGQVYGYTF. CDR3 bases: TGTGCCAGCAGCCGGGCTCCGGGACAGGTCTATGGCTACACCTTC.

This chain links TRBV11-2 with TRBJ2-3; a weak D match, TRBD2 (5 bases). Deletions cut 5 bases from V and 3 bases from J, with 18 bases between. Germline values: CDR1 SGHAT, CDR2 FQNNGV. The CDR3 contains 16 residues. This chain's CDR3 is CASSATRDWQTDTQYF. CDR3 nucleotides: TGTGCCAGCAGCGCTACCCGGGATTGGCAAACAGATACGCAGTATTTT.

The rearrangement uses TRBV5-1 and TRBJ2-1; 7 nucleotides align to TRBD2. J was trimmed by 1 base and V by 0 bases; bases with no gene match: 7. CDR1 SGHRS and CDR2 YFSETQ come from the germline V gene. CDR3 length: 17 residues. The CDR3 DNA follows: TGCGCCAGCAGCTTGGAAGTGGGAGGGCTGTCCTACAATGAGCAGTTCTTC. Translating it yields CASSLEVGGLSYNEQFF. The variable domain in full, completed from reference TRBV5-1 and TRBJ2-1, reads KAGVTQTPRYLIKTRGQQVTLSCSPISGHRSVSWYQQTPGQGLQFLFEYFSETQRNKGNFPGRFSGRQFSNSRSEMNVSTLELGDSALYLCASSLEVGGLSYNEQFFGPGTRLTVL.

This sequence joins TRBV28 and TRBJ1-1; 10 bases map to TRBD1. Trimming removed 5 bases from V and 5 bases from J; junction bases left unmatched: 5. Germline CDR1 MDHEN, CDR2 SYDVKM. The CDR3 runs 14 residues. The CDR3, as DNA: TGTGCCAGCAGTCTGGGGACAGGGGTAACTGAAGCTTTCTTT. Its protein product is CASSLGTGVTEAFF. The full variable domain, its missing parts supplied by reference TRBV28 and TRBJ1-1, is DVKVTQSSRYLVKRTGEKVFLECVQDMDHENMFWYRQDPGLGLRLIYFSYDVKMKEKGDIPEGYSVSREKKERFSLILESASTNQTSMYLCASSLGTGVTEAFFGQGTRLTVV.

The CDR3: CASSRQQGDYGYTF. The CDR3 DNA reads as TGCGCCAGCAGCCGGCAACAGGGAGACTATGGCTACACCTTC. V is TRBV5-1 and J is TRBJ1-2, with D maybe TRBD1 (6 bases). The CDR3 extends over 14 amino acids. V lost 4 bases to trimming and J lost 3 bases, with 13 bases between them. Looked up from germline, CDR1 is SGHRS and CDR2 is YFSETQ.

This clone was seen a few times. The rearrangement joins TRBV4-2 to TRBJ2-2; TRBD1 agrees at 8 bases. Trimming at V came to 0 bases and at J to 7 bases, leaving 1 base not matched to a gene. The CDR3 is 14 amino acids. Germline V gene data show CDR1 as LGHNA and CDR2 as YNFKEQ. The CDR3 spells CASSQDTGGGELFF. The CDR3 region has the DNA TGTGCCAGCAGCCAAGACACAGGGGGCGGGGAGCTGTTTTTT.

This clone was recorded a few times. A read error may produce the germline difference seen at one junction end. The chain recombines TRBV9 with TRBJ2-1; TRBD2 matches at 8 bases. The V gene's germline CDR1 is SGDLS and CDR2 YYNGEE. The CDR3 has 14 residues. The CDR3 DNA follows: TGTGCCAGCAGCGGGACTAGCTCCCACAATGAGCAGTTCTTC. Translation gives CASSGTSSHNEQFF.

This clone appeared a few times. V is TRBV15 and J is TRBJ2-2; 8 positions match TRBD2. The germline V gene encodes CDR1 LNHNV and CDR2 YYDKDF (reference sequence). J lost 2 bases, V lost 1 base, and 3 bases had no gene match. This CDR3 contains 16 residues. CDR3 bases: TGTGCCACCAGCAGAGGGGGACTAGGAAACACCGGGGAGCTGTTTTTT. It is translated as CATSRGGLGNTGELFF.

The CDR3 DNA reads as TGTGCCAGCAGCTTAGGAGGACAGGGGGCGAGGGAGCAGTACTTC. It codes for CASSLGGQGAREQYF. The chain joins TRBV13 to TRBJ2-7; 11 bases map to TRBD1. From germline, CDR1 is PRHDT and CDR2 FYEKMQ (reference sequence). Trimming cost V 0 bases and J 7 bases; bases outside gene matches: 5. This CDR3 comprises 15 residues.

This chain connects TRBV28 to TRBJ2-7; no definite D call. From germline, CDR1 is MDHEN and CDR2 SYDVKM. This CDR3 has 14 amino acids. The V end was cut by 3 bases, the J end by 2 bases, with 11 bases between. For the CDR3, the DNA is TGTGCCAGCAGTTTGGGCCATCCCCCCTACGAGCAGTACTTC. Protein: CASSLGHPPYEQYF.

The chain is built from TRBV7-8 and TRBJ2-1; D possibly corresponds to TRBD1 (7 bases). Germline CDR1 is SGHVS and CDR2 is FQNEAQ. The CDR3 runs to 16 residues. The V and J ends lost 0 bases and 8 bases respectively, with 17 bases between them. The CDR3 here is CASSLAEGARIDEQFF. The CDR3 nucleotides are TGTGCCAGCAGCTTAGCGGAGGGGGCAAGGATTGATGAGCAGTTCTTC.

This clone was detected a few times. The chain recombines TRBV9 with TRBJ1-2, with D perhaps TRBD1 (5 bases). CDR3 size: 15 residues. The germline V and J ends were trimmed by 0 bases and 8 bases, with 17 bases remaining between them. Germline assignment: CDR1 SGDLS and CDR2 YYNGEE. CDR3: CASSVEESRAGGYTF. In nucleotides, the CDR3 is TGTGCCAGCAGCGTAGAAGAAAGCAGGGCCGGGGGCTACACCTTC.